Sequencing of this T cell receptor (beta chain) was carried out in a study of regulatory T cells in long-lasting Graves disease. The time point is: newly diagnosed GD, antithyroid drugs for less than 3 months. PBMC-extracted RNA yielded the TCR library. The V gene's germline CDR1 is SGHNT and CDR2 YYREEE (reference sequence). This CDR3 is 13 amino acids long. The V end lost 0 bases, the J end lost 8 bases, and 11 bases lay between the germline ends. Arm-PCR of CDR3 regions and iRepertoire HTBI primers were the basis on which TCR beta libraries were built. TCRdb fed the multiplex PCR reads into MiXCR, producing one record per CDR3 protein. The sample records about 530,000 distinct CDR3 sequences, 15% to 20% being singletons. These same data were also listed under a study on T cells in Graves' hyperthyroidism and ophthalmopathy.

The specimen comprised peripheral blood mononuclear cells (PBMCs), sampled at new diagnosis, from a patient treated with antithyroid drugs. This chain links TRBV5-4 with TRBJ1-1; D might be TRBD1 (5 bases). The TCR was taken from a woman aged 35-65 years with Graves disease. As DNA, the CDR3 is TGTGCCAGCAGCTTGGGGTGGGGGAGAGAAGCTTTCTTT. This encodes CASSLGWGREAFF.